The source of this TCR beta chain is a study of T cells in Graves' hyperthyroidism and ophthalmopathy. The diagnoses drew upon clinical symptoms, serum thyroxine and TRAb, thyroid ultrasound and orbital computed tomography. Concerning this clonotype: What it binds is not known.

Amplification of TCR beta CDR3 regions was performed using RNA transcripts as template. The HTBI primer set was used in a first-round RT-PCR of the TCR CDR3. Each CDR3 protein is one row after TCRdb ran MiXCR on the multiplex PCR reads. The top ten hold 6.5% to 9% of the sample, which has about 600,000 distinct CDR3 sequences, 12% to 15% seen once. V was pared by 0 bases and J by 4 bases, with 3 bases between. Germline CDR1 reads MGHRA; CDR2 reads YSYEKL. This CDR3 contains 13 residues. Notes on the study in general: Expanded thyroid clonotypes (above 0.001) were mostly also found in blood. From stable hyperthyroidism, ophthalmopathy was separated by a 13 V-J model.

The sequencing input was blood. The J gene is TRBJ2-2, the V gene TRBV4-1; D call uncertain. The receptor comes from a woman between 18 and 29 years old with Graves' ophthalmopathy. CDR3 bases: TGCGCCAGCAGCCAAGAATCCACCGGGGAGCTGTTTTTT. It is translated as CASSQESTGELFF.